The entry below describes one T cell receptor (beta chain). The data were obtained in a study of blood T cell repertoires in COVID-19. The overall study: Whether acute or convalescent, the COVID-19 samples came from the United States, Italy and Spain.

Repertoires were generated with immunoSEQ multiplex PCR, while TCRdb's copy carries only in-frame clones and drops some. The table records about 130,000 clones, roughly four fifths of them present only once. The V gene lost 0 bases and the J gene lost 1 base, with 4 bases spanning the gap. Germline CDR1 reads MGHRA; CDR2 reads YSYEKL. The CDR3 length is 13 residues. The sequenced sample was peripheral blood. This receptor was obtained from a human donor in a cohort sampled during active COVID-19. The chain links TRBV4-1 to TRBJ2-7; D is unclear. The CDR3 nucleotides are TGCGCCAGCAGCCAAGATTCATCCTACGAGCAGTACTTC. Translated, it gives CASSQDSSYEQYF.